This T cell receptor (beta chain) derives from a study of T-cell memory formation after mild COVID-19. Regarding the study as a whole: Chiefly within CM and EM were the contracting CD4+ clones; CD8+ ones were within EMRA.

As for this clonotype: What it binds is not known.

With constant-segment primers, 5'RACE yielded cDNA libraries of TCR alpha and TCR beta that carried sample barcodes and UMIs. A single record per CDR3 protein comes from TCRdb applying MiXCR to the 5' RACE reads. The table has under 300,000 distinct CDR3 sequences, approximately 16% seen once. CDR1 is WSHSY and CDR2 is SAAADI in the germline V gene. The junction had 17 bases not matched to a gene; V was cut back by 4 bases and J by 9 bases. CDR3 length: 17 residues. This clonotype originated in a man aged 18 to 30 who had mild COVID-19 (a few samples of this study predate the infection). Cell type and time point are not known. Sequences were obtained from PBMCs or a T cell subset sorted from them (not recorded which). The J gene is TRBJ2-1, the V gene TRBV10-2; TRBD2 agrees at 8 bases. The CDR3 sequence is CASSAFALAGNFGEQFF. The CDR3 DNA follows: TGCGCCAGCAGTGCTTTCGCCCTAGCGGGTAACTTCGGTGAGCAGTTCTTC.